This TCR beta chain came from a study of neurological immune-mediated disorders. The sample's time point: longitudinal time-point 2. Per germline, CDR1 DFQATT and CDR2 SNEGSKA (reference sequence). Trimming removed 3 bases from V and 7 bases from J; junction bases left unmatched: 4. This CDR3 is 14 amino acids long. 5'RACE with 10-nucleotide random UMIs produced the cDNA. MiXCR was run by TCRdb on the 5' RACE reads, yielding one entry per CDR3 protein. The sample holds approximately 80,000 distinct CDR3 sequences, 5.8% seen once. This clonotype was detected ten times or more. The source of this sequence is a woman aged 60-75 years with multiple sclerosis. The chain joins TRBV20-1 to TRBJ2-1; 12 nucleotides line up with TRBD1. Sequences were obtained from PBMCs. The CDR3 reads CSASGDRGLNEQFF. The CDR3 nucleotides are TGCAGTGCTAGTGGGGACAGGGGGCTTAATGAGCAGTTCTTC.